The next 19 T cell receptor beta chains were all read from a single sample in a study of technical replicates of blood from a few donors. TCRdb's table, derived via immunoSEQ multiplex PCR, lists solely in-frame clones and lacks some. The data contain roughly 100,000 clones, 95% of them singletons. Sequencing was done on a sample of T cells isolated from PBMCs. These receptors all stem from a human donor in good health.

V and J are TRBV5-1 and TRBJ1-3; possible D gene TRBD1, 6 bases. Trimming pared 1 base from V and 2 bases from J, leaving 10 bases between. Germline CDR1 and CDR2: SGHRS and YFSETQ. The CDR3 is 15 amino acids. The CDR3 DNA reads TGCGCCAGCAGCTTGACGACAGGAACTGGAAACACCATATATTTT. Protein product: CASSLTTGTGNTIYF.

V is TRBV7-3 and J is TRBJ1-2, with D maybe TRBD1 (5 bases). The CDR3 totals 13 residues. CDR1 SGHTA and CDR2 FQGTGA come from the germline V gene. Deletions cut 2 bases from V and 4 bases from J, with 8 bases between. The CDR3 is CASSLDRTYGYTF. The CDR3 nucleotides read TGTGCCAGCAGCTTAGACAGAACCTATGGCTACACCTTC.

The V gene is TRBV6-4, the J gene TRBJ1-2, with TRBD1 identical over 7 bases. CDR1 MRHNA and CDR2 SNTAGT come from the germline V gene. The length of the CDR3 is 13 residues. The J segment lost 5 bases and the V segment lost 6 bases, leaving 6 bases of the junction unmatched. The CDR3 loop reads CASSATGQYGYTF. The DNA of the CDR3 is TGTGCCAGCAGCGCGACGGGACAGTATGGCTACACCTTC.

CDR3 nucleotide sequence: TGTGCCAGTAGTGATACTAGCGGGGGGCGCGATGAGCAGTTCTTC. Encoded protein: CASSDTSGGRDEQFF. V usage is TRBV19 and J usage is TRBJ2-1; TRBD2 agrees at 12 bases. The germline CDR1 and CDR2 sequences are LNHDA and SQIVND (reference sequence). The CDR3 totals 15 residues. V was pared by 5 bases and J by 8 bases, with 7 bases of the junction left unmatched.

In this sample, this clone turned up once. V is TRBV6-6 and J is TRBJ2-7; D gene ambiguous. Looked up from germline, CDR1 is MNHNY and CDR2 is SVGAGI (reference sequence). V was cut by 7 bases and J by 6 bases, with 10 bases left in between. The CDR3 loop spans 11 amino acids. For the CDR3, the DNA is TGTGCCAGCACTCATGCGGCCGAGCAGTACTTC. This sequence encodes CASTHAAEQYF.

The chain uses TRBV4-1 and TRBJ2-2; perhaps TRBD2 as D (6 bases). V was pared by 7 bases and J by 5 bases, with 17 bases between. This CDR3 contains 15 residues. Germline loops: CDR1 MGHRA, CDR2 YSYEKL. CDR3 loop: CASTERIGGTGELFF. In DNA form, the CDR3 reads TGCGCCAGCACCGAACGGATCGGGGGTACCGGGGAGCTGTTTTTT.

The chain links TRBV6-6 to TRBJ2-2; D uncertain. V was pared by 6 bases and J by 0 bases, with 8 bases between. Per germline, CDR1 MNHNY and CDR2 SVGAGI (reference sequence). CDR3 length: 14 amino acids. The CDR3 DNA is TGTGCCAGCAGGAAGACAACGAACACCGGGGAGCTGTTTTTT. Translating it yields CASRKTTNTGELFF.

The chain has TRBV5-4 and TRBJ2-5; tentative D call: TRBD2 (6 bases). The CDR3 runs 13 residues. The V gene's germline CDR1 is SGHNT and CDR2 YYREEE (reference sequence). The V end was cut by 4 bases, the J end by 4 bases, with 11 bases between. The CDR3 spells CASSGGTLETQYF. The CDR3 DNA reads as TGTGCCAGCAGCGGCGGGACTTTAGAGACCCAGTACTTC.

V is TRBV7-2 and J is TRBJ2-3; D perhaps matches TRBD2 (5 bases). This CDR3 comprises 13 residues. The V gene lost 5 bases and the J gene lost 7 bases, with 13 bases spanning the gap. CDR1 SGHTA and CDR2 FQGNSA come from the germline V gene. This CDR3 is CASSNTIAYTQYF. The CDR3, as DNA: TGTGCCAGCAGCAATACAATAGCGTATACGCAGTATTTT.

The gene calls are TRBV7-9 and TRBJ1-4; TRBD1 agrees at 7 bases. The CDR3 totals 12 residues. The V and J ends lost 8 bases and 8 bases, in that order; junction bases with no gene match: 5. Per the germline V gene, CDR1 is SEHNR and CDR2 is FQNEAQ (reference sequence). This CDR3 reads CASGQVPEKLFF. The DNA for the CDR3 is TGTGCCAGCGGACAGGTCCCCGAAAAACTGTTTTTT.

The chain couples TRBV15 to TRBJ1-3; tentative D call: TRBD1 (6 bases). Germline loops: CDR1 LNHNV, CDR2 YYDKDF (reference sequence). V lost 0 bases, J lost 2 bases, and 11 bases lay in between. The CDR3 loop spans 16 amino acids. This chain's CDR3 is CATSRDWAGAGNTIYF. For the CDR3, the DNA is TGTGCCACCAGCAGAGATTGGGCAGGGGCTGGAAACACCATATATTTT.

This chain uses TRBV4-2 with TRBJ2-1; 7 bases map to TRBD2. This CDR3 has 18 residues. V shed 3 bases and J 6 bases; nucleotides not matched to a gene: 17. CDR1 and CDR2 from the germline V gene are LGHNA and YNFKEQ. In DNA form, the CDR3 reads TGTGCCAGCAGCCATTTAGGTATGGGGGGAGGGCCATCCAATGAGCAGTTCTTC. It yields the protein CASSHLGMGGGPSNEQFF.

The chain has TRBV30 and TRBJ1-4; 8 positions agree with TRBD1. J lost 8 bases, V lost 3 bases, and 8 bases had no gene match. The germline V gene has CDR1 GTSNPN and CDR2 SVGIG (reference sequence). The CDR3 is made up of 14 amino acids. CDR3 in DNA: TGTGCCTGGAGCACAGGGACAGGTTACGAAAAACTGTTTTTT. Translation gives CAWSTGTGYEKLFF.

V usage is TRBV28 and J usage is TRBJ2-5; a weak D match, TRBD1 (6 bases). Per the germline V gene, CDR1 is MDHEN and CDR2 is SYDVKM. The CDR3 is made up of 14 amino acids. Trimming stripped 6 bases from V and 5 bases from J, with 16 bases between. This CDR3 is CASSIQGVAETQYF. As DNA, the CDR3 is TGTGCCAGCAGCATACAGGGAGTTGCGGAGACCCAGTACTTC.

The chain uses TRBV15 and TRBJ1-5; 8 nucleotides line up with TRBD1. This CDR3 has 16 amino acids. With V trimmed by 2 bases and J by 5 bases, 8 bases remained unmatched. Germline V CDR1 and CDR2: LNHNV, YYDKDF (reference sequence). CDR3 coding DNA: TGTGCCACCAGCAGATTGCTGGGACAGGTTGATCAGCCCCAGCATTTT. This sequence encodes CATSRLLGQVDQPQHF. The full variable domain, completed using reference TRBV15 and TRBJ1-5, is DAMVIQNPRYQVTQFGKPVTLSCSQTLNHNVMYWYQQKSSQAPKLLFHYYDKDFNNEADTPDNFQSRRPNTSFCFLDIRSPGLGDTAMYLCATSRLLGQVDQPQHFGDGTRLSIL.

The V call is TRBV5-8, the J call TRBJ2-6, with D unclear. The CDR3 loop spans 15 amino acids. CDR1 SGHTS and CDR2 YDEGEE come from the germline V gene. V lost 0 bases and J lost 2, with 6 bases in between. CDR3 region: CASSLAGTGANVLTF. As DNA, the CDR3 is TGTGCCAGCAGCTTGGCGGGTACTGGGGCCAACGTCCTGACTTTC.

V is TRBV5-1 and J is TRBJ2-2; tentative D call: TRBD2 (6 bases). V lost 4 bases to trimming and J lost 0 bases, with 13 bases between them. Germline V gene lookup returns CDR1 SGHRS and CDR2 YFSETQ. The CDR3 is 16 residues long. The CDR3 here is CASSPIADANTGELFF. CDR3 DNA: TGCGCCAGCAGCCCCATAGCGGACGCGAACACCGGGGAGCTGTTTTTT.

The sample holds one count of this clone. The rearrangement links TRBV27 to TRBJ1-4; D gene ambiguous. Germline CDR1 is MNHEY and CDR2 is SMNVEV (reference sequence). V was cut by 2 bases and J by 4 bases, with 17 bases left in between. This CDR3 is built from 17 residues. The DNA for the CDR3 is TGTGCCAGCAGTTTACGCGGGCCGCGGCTCCTTAATGAAAAACTGTTTTTT. Translating gives CASSLRGPRLLNEKLFF.

The rearrangement uses TRBV7-9 and TRBJ2-1, with 7 bases lining up with TRBD1. The CDR3 runs to 16 residues. J gave up 5 bases and V 5 bases, and 12 bases lay outside the gene matches. Germline V gene lookup returns CDR1 SEHNR and CDR2 FQNEAQ (reference sequence). The CDR3 reads CASSPPSYRGNNEQFF. The CDR3 region has the DNA TGTGCCAGCAGCCCCCCAAGCTACAGGGGTAACAATGAGCAGTTCTTC.